These T cell receptor beta chains were read from a single sample in a study of PD-1 blockade in classical Hodgkin lymphoma. Only in-frame clones appear in the TCRdb table, and some are missing; sequencing was by immunoSEQ multiplex PCR. Among fewer than 100,000 clones, approximately 94% were seen once, and the ten largest hold roughly 2%. Sample: peripheral blood mononuclear cells (PBMCs), taken before the fourth cycle of nivolumab. Receptor source: a human donor with classical Hodgkin lymphoma. CDR3s include the opening cysteine and the closing phenylalanine or tryptophan. Fields, in order: CDR3 DNA, CDR3 protein, D gene, clone size, J gene, V gene. The D gene is left open where the match is weak. Some rows have no size entry. The others give once, few or many, or a class for an expanded clone.

TGTGCCTGGGGAAGGGGTGAGCAGTTCTTC	CAWGRGEQFF	NA	NA	TRBJ2-1	TRBV30
TGTGCCAGCAGCTTGGTAGCGGGAGAAAGTTACTTC	CASSLVAGESYF	TRBD2	NA	TRBJ2-7	TRBV5-5
TGTGCCAGCAGTCGTAGCTCCTACGAGCAGTACTTC	CASSRSSYEQYF	NA	NA	TRBJ2-7	TRBV6-6
TGTGCCAGCAGCCAGAGTGTAGGGTATGCCCATGAGCAGTTCTTC	CASSQSVGYAHEQFF	NA	NA	TRBJ2-1	TRBV14
TGTGCCAGCACCCTCCTGGGACAGGGGGACCACACCATATATTTT	CASTLLGQGDHTIYF	TRBD1	NA	TRBJ1-3	TRBV28
TGTGCCTGGAGTGTACGGGGCCCCCCGACTGAAGCTTTCTTT	CAWSVRGPPTEAFF	NA	few	TRBJ1-1	TRBV30
TGTGCCAGCACCGGGAACATAAATCAGCCCCAGCATTTT	CASTGNINQPQHF	NA	NA	TRBJ1-5	TRBV11-2
TGCGCCAGCAGGGAGGAGACGTCCTACAATGAGCAGTTCTTC	CASREETSYNEQFF	NA	NA	TRBJ2-1	TRBV5-1
TGCAGTGCTCAGATGGATACGCAGTATTTT	CSAQMDTQYF	NA	NA	TRBJ2-3	TRBV20-1
TGTGCCAGCAGTTACTCCTACTCAGATACGCAGTATTTT	CASSYSYSDTQYF	NA	NA	TRBJ2-3	TRBV6-5
TGTGCCAGCAGCCCCCAGGGAGGAAGCTCCTACGAGCAGTACTTC	CASSPQGGSSYEQYF	NA	NA	TRBJ2-7	TRBV7-9
TGTGCCAGCAGTTTATTCACTAGCGGCACCTACGAGCAGTACTTC	CASSLFTSGTYEQYF	TRBD2	NA	TRBJ2-7	TRBV27
TGCGCCAGCAGTTTCGACGGATACCAAGAGACCCAGTACTTC	CASSFDGYQETQYF	NA	NA	TRBJ2-5	TRBV5-1
TGTGCCAGCAGTGACCTGACTAGCGGGAAGAACTCTGGGGCCAACGTCCTGACTTTC	CASSDLTSGKNSGANVLTF	TRBD2	NA	TRBJ2-6	TRBV6-1
TGTGCCAGCAGTTACTCGAGCGACTTATTCTACGAGCAGTACTTC	CASSYSSDLFYEQYF	NA	NA	TRBJ2-7	TRBV6-5
TGTGCCAGCAGTGCTAGCGGGAGGGCCCGTGACAATGAGCAGTTCTTC	CASSASGRARDNEQFF	TRBD2	NA	TRBJ2-1	TRBV2
TGCGCCAGCAGCCAGACAGGGCCTAATGAAAAACTGTTTTTT	CASSQTGPNEKLFF	TRBD1	once	TRBJ1-4	TRBV4-1
TGTGCCAGCAGCCCCCTACTAGGGAAATACGAGCAGTACTTC	CASSPLLGKYEQYF	NA	NA	TRBJ2-7	TRBV5-4
TGTGCCAGTAGTACCCGACCCAATAGCGGGATCGCAGATACGCAGTATTTT	CASSTRPNSGIADTQYF	TRBD2	NA	TRBJ2-3	TRBV19
TGCGCCAGCAGCTTGGAGGTGACGGGGGGCACTGAAGCTTTCTTT	CASSLEVTGGTEAFF	NA	NA	TRBJ1-1	TRBV5-1
TGTGCCAGCTCTAGTGGTCTAGCGGGAATCACAGATACGCAGTATTTT	CASSSGLAGITDTQYF	TRBD2	NA	TRBJ2-3	TRBV28
TGCGCCAGCAGCTTTGCCCTCGCGACAGGGGCCTACTATGGCTACACCTTC	CASSFALATGAYYGYTF	TRBD1	NA	TRBJ1-2	TRBV5-1
TGTGCCTGGAGTCGCGGGCTGGGAGCTTTCTTT	CAWSRGLGAFF	NA	NA	TRBJ1-1	TRBV30
TGTGCCAGCAGCGAAAAAAGAACCGGGACAGGCACCTACGAGCAGTACTTC	CASSEKRTGTGTYEQYF	TRBD1	NA	TRBJ2-7	TRBV9
TGTGCCTGGGGGACAGGGCAGGGTACTGAAGCTTTCTTT	CAWGTGQGTEAFF	TRBD1	NA	TRBJ1-1	TRBV30
TGTGCCTGGGCGCGAGGGAGGCGGTATGGCACAGATACGCAGTATTTT	CAWARGRRYGTDTQYF	NA	NA	TRBJ2-3	TRBV30
TGTGCCACCAGCAGAGATATCACACTTCAAGCAACTAATGAAAAACTGTTTTTT	CATSRDITLQATNEKLFF	NA	NA	TRBJ1-4	TRBV15
TGTGCCAGCAGCTTATTTCGGGCCGAGCAGTTCTTC	CASSLFRAEQFF	NA	NA	TRBJ2-1	TRBV11-1
TGTGCCAGCAGCCCTCTTGCTATCCGGGACAAACAAGAGACCCAGTACTTC	CASSPLAIRDKQETQYF	NA	NA	TRBJ2-5	TRBV7-8
TGCGCCAGCAGCCTGGACAGGCTCTCCTACGAGCAGTACTTC	CASSLDRLSYEQYF	TRBD1	NA	TRBJ2-7	TRBV10-1
TGCGCCAGCAGCTTGGCCGGGGAGCTGTTTTTT	CASSLAGELFF	NA	few	TRBJ2-2	TRBV5-1
TGTGCCAGCAGTTCGCTGAGGACTAGCGGGAGGAACGAGCAGTACTTC	CASSSLRTSGRNEQYF	TRBD2	NA	TRBJ2-7	TRBV27
TGTGCCAGCAGCCAGGACAGGCCGAGCTCCTACGAGCAGTACTTC	CASSQDRPSSYEQYF	TRBD1	NA	TRBJ2-7	TRBV16
TGTGCCAGCAGTTTATCGACAGGGGGAAATGAGCAGTTCTTC	CASSLSTGGNEQFF	TRBD1	NA	TRBJ2-1	TRBV28
TGTGCCAGCAGCTCACGACTGGGGGAGCAGTACTTC	CASSSRLGEQYF	NA	once	TRBJ2-7	TRBV13
TGTGCCAGCAGTTACGTCGGACTAGGGAGAACGCAGTATTTT	CASSYVGLGRTQYF	TRBD2	NA	TRBJ2-3	TRBV6-5
TGTGCCAGTAGTATAGGGCAGCTAAACACCGGGGAGCTGTTTTTT	CASSIGQLNTGELFF	NA	NA	TRBJ2-2	TRBV19
TGTGCCAGCAGTTCCGGCGGGCTAGTAAAAACAGATACGCAGTATTTT	CASSSGGLVKTDTQYF	NA	NA	TRBJ2-3	TRBV27
TGCGCCAGCAGCATCGGGACTAGCAATCCGTTCTTC	CASSIGTSNPFF	TRBD2	NA	TRBJ2-1	TRBV5-1
TGCGCCAGCAGCTTGGTAGGGGCCGGTGGGCATGGCTACACCTTC	CASSLVGAGGHGYTF	NA	once	TRBJ1-2	TRBV5-1
TGTGCCAGCAGGGGATGGGACTATGGCTACACCTTC	CASRGWDYGYTF	NA	NA	TRBJ1-2	TRBV2
TGTGCCAGCAGTGAAGCGCTAGCAGGGCCCTCTAACGAGCAGTACTTC	CASSEALAGPSNEQYF	NA	NA	TRBJ2-7	TRBV6-1